Sequencing of this T cell receptor (beta chain) was carried out in a study of T-cell reconstitution after alpha-beta-depleted transplantation in children. The study, taken as a whole, reports: Several patients had high TCRbeta diversity at day 60; it came from surviving recipient T cells and thymic progenitors.

About this clonotype: The antigen remains unidentified.

Unique molecular identifiers featured in how the TCRbeta library was prepared. MiXCR, applied by TCRdb to the PCR reads, yields one record per CDR3 protein. The table lists about 980,000 distinct CDR3 sequences, under 30% of them singletons, with around 30% in the top ten. This CDR3 is 15 amino acids long. Deletions cut 5 bases from V and 0 bases from J, with 11 bases between. Per germline, CDR1 DFQATT and CDR2 SNEGSKA (reference sequence). Here the sequenced sample was PBMCs, mostly from graft donor cells, taken 360 days after TCRalphabeta/CD19-depleted stem cell transplant. The source of this sequence is a boy under two years old who had a stem cell transplant for SCID, so the T cells may come from the graft donor. The J gene is TRBJ2-6, the V gene TRBV20-1; D not resolved. Here the CDR3 reads CSAPRRNSGANVLTF. DNA of the CDR3: TGCAGTGCTCCCCGTCGGAACTCTGGGGCCAACGTCCTGACTTTC.